A single sample is the source of the 32 T cell receptor beta chains below, sequenced in a study of CD8 T cells in ankylosing spondylitis. TCRdb re-derived calls from the 5' RACE reads in MiXCR, one entry per CDR3 protein. The sample includes hundreds of thousands of distinct CDR3 sequences, roughly 22% of them seen just once. The sequencing sample was made of blood, either unsorted or a sorted T cell fraction (not recorded which). These receptors came from a male donor with ankylosing spondylitis or in good health (not recorded which).

The chain combines TRBV7-3 with TRBJ2-3, with 8 bases that match TRBD1. Germline CDR1 and CDR2: SGHTA and FQGTGA. V lost 4 bases to trimming and J lost 6 bases; unmatched junction nucleotides: 12. This CDR3 is 16 amino acids long. The CDR3 DNA follows: TGTGCCAGCAGCTGGGGGGCAGGGGGCGCATTTGATACGCAGTATTTT. This codes for CASSWGAGGAFDTQYF.

This clonotype has ten or more counts. The V and J genes are TRBV12-3 or TRBV12-4 and TRBJ2-3, with 7 bases fitting TRBD2. V lost 5 bases and J lost 1; bases outside the gene matches: 9. CDR3 length: 16 amino acids. In DNA, the CDR3 is TGTGCCAGCAGTGGAACGGGAGGTGTCCGCACAGATACGCAGTATTTT. Translated: CASSGTGGVRTDTQYF.

The J gene is TRBJ2-1, the V gene TRBV2; D is perhaps TRBD2 (6 bases). Per germline, CDR1 SNHLY and CDR2 FYNNEI. The CDR3 contains 17 residues. Trimming shortened V by 6 bases and J by 2 bases, and 20 bases separated the two germline ends. The CDR3 nucleotides are TGTGCCAGCAGAGACAGAGACCGGGACTTCGCCTACAATGAGCAGTTCTTC. Its protein product is CASRDRDRDFAYNEQFF.

Many counts were recorded for this clonotype. The chain is built from TRBV12-3 or TRBV12-4 and TRBJ2-2; D gene uncertain. The V end lost 1 base, the J end lost 5 bases, and 8 bases lay between the germline ends. This CDR3 spans 14 amino acids. The chain's CDR3 is CASSLGKETGELFF. CDR3 DNA sequence: TGTGCCAGCAGTTTAGGGAAGGAAACCGGGGAGCTGTTTTTT.

The chain combines TRBV10-3 with TRBJ2-1, with 7 bases identical to TRBD2. From germline, CDR1 is ENHRY and CDR2 SYGVKD. CDR3 length equals 19 residues. Unmatched junction bases numbered 15, after V lost 4 bases and J lost 0 bases. The CDR3 is CAISGGWERGRSSYNEQFF. CDR3 DNA: TGTGCCATCAGTGGGGGGTGGGAGCGGGGCCGGAGCTCCTACAATGAGCAGTTCTTC.

This clonotype was seen only a few times. The J gene is TRBJ1-5, the V gene TRBV28; 7 bases are shared with TRBD1. From germline, CDR1 is MDHEN and CDR2 SYDVKM. The CDR3 extends over 17 amino acids. Trimming removed 1 base from V and 0 bases from J; junction bases left unmatched: 6. As DNA, the CDR3 is TGTGCCAGCAGTTTATACGGACAGGACTATAGCAATCAGCCCCAGCATTTT. Translation gives CASSLYGQDYSNQPQHF.

This clonotype was seen only a few times. V usage is TRBV6-1 and J usage is TRBJ1-6; D remains ambiguous. V lost 2 bases to trimming and J lost 11 bases, with 13 bases between them. CDR1 is MNHNS, CDR2 SASEGT, per germline. This CDR3 is built from 14 residues. CDR3 sequence (DNA): TGTGCCAGCAGTGAAATAGTCGAACTTACACCCCTCCACTTT. Its translation: CASSEIVELTPLHF.

This clonotype showed up just a few times. A junction boundary mismatches the germline segment, possibly from a read error. J is TRBJ2-7 and V is TRBV3-1; 7 nucleotides agree with TRBD1. The CDR3 runs 14 residues. The germline V gene encodes CDR1 LGHDT and CDR2 YNNKEL (reference sequence). CDR3 in amino acids: CASSEEDRAYEQYF. The CDR3 DNA is TGTGCCAGCAGCGAAGAAGACAGGGCCTACGAGCAGTACTTC.

V gene TRBV27 combines with J gene TRBJ2-3; D is perhaps TRBD2 (7 bases). V shed 3 bases and J shed 4 bases, with 14 bases lying between them. The CDR3 length is 15 residues. Germline V CDR1 and CDR2: MNHEY, SMNVEV (reference sequence). The CDR3 DNA reads TGTGCCAGCAGTTTGGTGGGGGCGGGGGCAGATACGCAGTATTTT. Translation gives CASSLVGAGADTQYF.

The chain joins TRBV5-6 to TRBJ1-1, with TRBD1 matching over 8 bases. The germline V gene encodes CDR1 SGHDT and CDR2 YYEEEE. The CDR3 is 15 amino acids. V lost 4 bases, J lost 5 bases, and 10 bases stayed unmatched. CDR3 amino acids: CASSPARDRRTEAFF. The CDR3 DNA sequence: TGTGCCAGCAGCCCCGCGCGGGACAGGAGAACTGAAGCTTTCTTT.

J is TRBJ2-7 and V is TRBV4-1; 9 bases align to TRBD1. V lost 2 bases, J lost 0 bases, and 5 bases stayed unmatched. Germline V gene lookup returns CDR1 MGHRA and CDR2 YSYEKL. This CDR3 is 16 amino acids long. CDR3 nucleotides: TGCGCCAGCAGCCAAATGGGGACAGGGAGCTCCTACGAGCAGTACTTC. The encoded protein is CASSQMGTGSSYEQYF.

The chain couples TRBV29-1 to TRBJ2-5; D ambiguous. The CDR3 is made up of 11 amino acids. Per germline, CDR1 SQVTM and CDR2 ANQGSEA. The ends were cut back, 4 bases at V and 5 bases at J, with 8 bases in the middle. The DNA of the CDR3 is TGCAGCGTTGGACGGGCGGAGACCCAGTACTTC. This translates into CSVGRAETQYF.

This clonotype has only a few counts. This chain links TRBV4-1 with TRBJ2-1; D possibly corresponds to TRBD2 (6 bases). Germline-derived CDR1 and CDR2 are MGHRA and YSYEKL. V dropped 0 bases and J dropped 4 bases, with 10 bases sitting between them. The CDR3 runs 15 residues. The CDR3 DNA reads as TGCGCCAGCAGCCAAGAGCGGGGTTTTTACAATGAGCAGTTCTTC. This sequence encodes CASSQERGFYNEQFF.

This clonotype has at least ten counts. The V and J genes are TRBV29-1 and TRBJ2-2; D gene ambiguous. Germline V gene lookup returns CDR1 SQVTM and CDR2 ANQGSEA. The V gene lost 7 bases and the J gene lost 0 bases, with 9 bases spanning the gap. The CDR3 contains 13 residues. The DNA for the CDR3 is TGCAGCGCCCAGGCCCCGAACACCGGGGAGCTGTTTTTT. This encodes CSAQAPNTGELFF.

This clonotype was detected a few times. This chain joins TRBV7-9 and TRBJ1-2; a possible D gene is TRBD1 (6 bases). This CDR3 contains 14 residues. V was shortened by 4 bases and J by 0 bases, with 9 bases between the two germline ends. Per the germline V gene, CDR1 is SEHNR and CDR2 is FQNEAQ (reference sequence). CDR3 coding DNA: TGTGCCAGCAGCTCACAGGGTTCTAACTATGGCTACACCTTC. Protein: CASSSQGSNYGYTF.

The chain carries TRBV6-2 or TRBV6-3 and TRBJ2-1; the D gene is possibly TRBD1 (5 bases). The CDR3 has 11 residues. V gave up 4 bases and J gave up 16 bases, with 14 bases separating them. Germline CDR1 and CDR2: MNHEY and SVGEGT. In nucleotides, the CDR3 is TGTGCCAGCAGTTCGACAGTTCCGGTTTTCTTC. Protein: CASSSTVPVFF.

This clonotype was observed a handful of times. The rearrangement joins TRBV10-3 to TRBJ2-7, with D unclear. Per germline, CDR1 ENHRY and CDR2 SYGVKD. This CDR3 region has 13 residues. V was cut by 5 bases and J by 2 bases, with 10 bases left in between. In DNA form, the CDR3 reads TGTGCCATCAGTCCAAACAGCACCTACGAGCAGTACTTC. Translating gives CAISPNSTYEQYF.

This sequence joins TRBV7-2 and TRBJ2-3; TRBD2 agrees at 8 bases. The CDR3 contains 13 residues. J gave up 6 bases and V 6 bases, and 5 bases lay outside the gene matches. The V gene's germline CDR1 is SGHTA and CDR2 FQGNSA. The CDR3 here is CASRPGGEDTQYF. The DNA of the CDR3 is TGTGCCAGCAGACCCGGGGGGGAGGATACGCAGTATTTT.

This clonotype showed up just a few times. V gene TRBV2 combines with J gene TRBJ1-1, with 8 nucleotides matching TRBD1. Trimming removed 4 bases from V and 7 bases from J; junction bases left unmatched: 5. This CDR3 is built from 13 residues. Per the germline V gene, CDR1 is SNHLY and CDR2 is FYNNEI. CDR3 DNA: TGTGCCAGCAGTGGGCAACAGGGGGTTGAAGCTTTCTTT. It specifies CASSGQQGVEAFF.

The genes are TRBV15 and TRBJ1-2, with D perhaps matching TRBD1 (5 bases). This CDR3 region has 14 residues. Trimming stripped 0 bases from V and 8 bases from J, with 13 bases between. Germline CDR1 and CDR2: LNHNV and YYDKDF (reference sequence). The CDR3 DNA reads TGTGCCACCAGCAGAGATTACGGGGCTGGCGGCTACACCTTC. This translates into CATSRDYGAGGYTF.

The chain combines TRBV7-2 with TRBJ2-2, with D unresolved. Germline values: CDR1 SGHTA, CDR2 FQGNSA. Deletions cut 3 bases from V and 7 bases from J, with 15 bases between. The CDR3 contains 15 residues. The CDR3 DNA is TGTGCCAGCAGCTTCGGAATAGCCTCCGACGGGGAGCTGTTTTTT. Its protein product is CASSFGIASDGELFF.

This sequence joins TRBV28 and TRBJ2-5; D gene ambiguous. Germline V CDR1 and CDR2: MDHEN, SYDVKM. This CDR3 has 13 amino acids. Trimming stripped 3 bases from V and 7 bases from J, with 12 bases between. CDR3 loop: CASSLELTGTQYF. CDR3 nucleotide sequence: TGTGCCAGCAGTTTGGAACTGACCGGGACCCAGTACTTC.

The chain uses TRBV5-1 and TRBJ2-3; 10 bases line up with TRBD1. Germline V gene data show CDR1 as SGHRS and CDR2 as YFSETQ. This CDR3 has 14 residues. The ends lost 4 bases at V and 6 bases at J; junction bases unmatched: 5. The DNA for the CDR3 is TGCGCCAGCAGCCCCGACAGGGGGCCCGATACGCAGTATTTT. Translation: CASSPDRGPDTQYF.

This clonotype was seen more than once but under ten times. The chain uses TRBV6-1 and TRBJ1-1, with D possibly matching TRBD1 (5 bases). The V end lost 5 bases, the J end lost 2 bases, and 21 bases lay between the germline ends. The germline CDR1 and CDR2 sequences are MNHNS and SASEGT. The CDR3 length is 17 residues. CDR3 sequence (DNA): TGTGCCAGCAGTCAGCCCTACCGTGCAGGGATAAACACTGAAGCTTTCTTT. Protein product: CASSQPYRAGINTEAFF.

The chain is built from TRBV6-1 and TRBJ1-4; D is unclear. V was trimmed by 3 bases and J by 11 bases, leaving 10 bases between them. This CDR3 has 12 amino acids. Germline lookup yields CDR1 MNHNS and CDR2 SASEGT. The CDR3 sequence: CASSDWETKLFF. For the CDR3, the DNA is TGTGCCAGCAGTGATTGGGAGACGAAACTGTTTTTT.

V and J are TRBV5-1 and TRBJ2-3; 8 bases are shared with TRBD1. The junction had 10 bases not matched to a gene; V was cut back by 3 bases and J by 1 base. The germline V gene has CDR1 SGHRS and CDR2 YFSETQ. CDR3 length: 17 amino acids. CDR3 protein: CASSWGQVVYRTDTQYF. The CDR3 nucleotides are TGCGCCAGCAGCTGGGGACAGGTAGTATACCGCACAGATACGCAGTATTTT.

The chain combines TRBV14 with TRBJ2-3, with D perhaps TRBD1 or TRBD2 (5 bases each). Trimming took off 0 bases at V and 2 bases at J, with 15 bases between the two ends. Germline CDR1 reads SGHDN; CDR2 reads FVKESK. The CDR3 sequence is 17 residues long. In DNA form, the CDR3 reads TGTGCCAGCAGCCAAGATGCAGGGACGGCAGACACAGATACGCAGTATTTT. Its translation: CASSQDAGTADTDTQYF. Combining the CDR3 with reference TRBV14 and TRBJ2-3 gives the whole variable domain EAGVTQFPSHSVIEKGQTVTLRCDPISGHDNLYWYRRVMGKEIKFLLHFVKESKQDESGMPNNRFLAERTGGTYSTLKVQPAELEDSGVYFCASSQDAGTADTDTQYFGPGTRLTVL.

This clonotype has a handful of counts. The V gene is TRBV6-1, the J gene TRBJ1-2; D remains unclear. CDR3 length: 16 amino acids. Germline lookup yields CDR1 MNHNS and CDR2 SASEGT. V lost 4 bases, J lost 0 bases, and 15 bases lay in between. CDR3 sequence reads: CASSARRLLANYGYTF. The CDR3 DNA reads as TGTGCCAGCAGTGCAAGACGGTTGTTAGCTAACTATGGCTACACCTTC.

CDR3 coding DNA: TGTGCCAGCAACAGCGGGGGAGGCGTCGGCGAGCAGTACTTC. This translates into CASNSGGGVGEQYF. The chain carries TRBV7-2 and TRBJ2-7, with 8 positions matching TRBD2. The CDR3 has 14 amino acids. The germline V gene encodes CDR1 SGHTA and CDR2 FQGNSA. After removal of 7 bases from V and 6 bases from J, the junction contained 11 bases not matched to a gene.

This clonotype occurred many times. The genes are TRBV12-3 or TRBV12-4 and TRBJ1-5, with 7 bases that match TRBD1. The CDR3 sequence is 15 residues long. V lost 7 bases to trimming and J lost 4 bases; unmatched junction nucleotides: 10. CDR3 sequence: CASTSTTGINQPQHF. DNA of the CDR3: TGTGCCAGCACCTCTACGACAGGGATTAATCAGCCCCAGCATTTT.

The gene calls are TRBV20-1 and TRBJ2-3, with D perhaps matching TRBD1 (5 bases). Per germline, CDR1 DFQATT and CDR2 SNEGSKA (reference sequence). V shed 3 bases and J shed 6 bases, with 10 bases lying between them. The CDR3 has 12 residues. In DNA form, the CDR3 reads TGCAGTGCTAGGGATCCAGGGGATACGCAGTATTTT. It specifies CSARDPGDTQYF.

Only a few counts were recorded for this clonotype. V is TRBV11-2 and J is TRBJ1-3; D is unclear. CDR1 is SGHAT, CDR2 FQNNGV, per germline. This CDR3 is 16 amino acids long. V was trimmed by 5 bases and J by 0 bases, leaving 14 bases between them. The CDR3 sequence: CASSSRVRTSGNTIYF. CDR3 in DNA: TGTGCCAGCAGCAGTCGGGTACGCACCTCTGGAAACACCATATATTTT.